Following are 24 T cell receptor beta chains from one sample sequenced in a study of post-analysis software for immune sequencing data. Points from the study as a whole: Patients showed TRBV5-6, TRBV5-1 and TRBV20-1 among five TRBV segments more frequent than in controls.

The authors incorporated unique molecular identifiers into the TCR beta cDNA libraries. TCRdb re-analysed the PCR reads in MiXCR, keeping a single row per CDR3 protein. The repertoire holds around 700,000 distinct CDR3 sequences, with about 60% as singletons. Their cognate antigens are unknown. The sample taken for sequencing was blood. Receptors were obtained from a girl between 2 and 10 years old with multiple sclerosis.

V and J are TRBV6-4 and TRBJ1-1, with D uncertain. Germline V gene data show CDR1 as MRHNA and CDR2 as SNTAGT. CDR3 size: 13 residues. Trimming stripped 0 bases from V and 2 bases from J, with 4 bases between. DNA of the CDR3: TGTGCCAGCAGTGACTCATTAAACACTGAAGCTTTCTTT. Its translation: CASSDSLNTEAFF.

In its sample, this clonotype was seen once. The chain uses TRBV7-9 and TRBJ2-3; tentatively, D is TRBD1 (6 bases). CDR1 is SEHNR, CDR2 FQNEAQ, per germline (reference sequence). The CDR3 is made up of 14 amino acids. With 6 bases removed from V and 4 bases from J, the gap between germline ends came to 14 bases. The CDR3 loop is CASRPNAGADTQYF. CDR3 nucleotide sequence: TGTGCCAGCAGACCAAATGCAGGGGCAGATACGCAGTATTTT.

V usage is TRBV10-3 and J usage is TRBJ2-7; 8 nucleotides agree with TRBD1. There are 13 residues in the CDR3. The junction had 8 bases not matched to a gene; V was cut back by 10 bases and J by 3 bases. Germline lookup yields CDR1 ENHRY and CDR2 SYGVKD. The CDR3 DNA reads as TGTGCCAGCGCGACAGGGGAGAACTACGAGCAGTACTTC. Translated, it gives CASATGENYEQYF.

The chain links TRBV29-1 to TRBJ2-1, with D possibly being TRBD1 (5 bases). With the DNA end fitting TRBJ2-7 better, the J assignment may be wrong. Germline V gene data show CDR1 as SQVTM and CDR2 as ANQGSEA. The CDR3 contains 13 residues. The CDR3 DNA reads TGCAGCGTTGTGACAGATAGTTACAATGAGCAGTACTTC. Protein sequence: CSVVTDSYNEQYF.

This chain uses TRBV2 with TRBJ2-1, with 7 bases matching TRBD2. Germline CDR1 is SNHLY and CDR2 is FYNNEI. This CDR3 spans 14 amino acids. The junction had 8 bases not matched to a gene; V was cut back by 6 bases and J by 6 bases. The CDR3 region has the DNA TGTGCCAGCAGGGGTTCGAGACTAGCCAATGAGCAGTTCTTC. Residues: CASRGSRLANEQFF.

The V call is TRBV5-1, the J call TRBJ2-1, with D possibly matching TRBD1 (5 bases). This CDR3 spans 16 amino acids. Per germline, CDR1 SGHRS and CDR2 YFSETQ. V dropped 2 bases and J dropped 0 bases, with 12 bases sitting between them. DNA for the CDR3: TGCGCCAGCAGCTTCAGGGCGGTAAGCTCCTACAATGAGCAGTTCTTC. Amino acids: CASSFRAVSSYNEQFF.

The chain joins TRBV27 to TRBJ1-2; 7 bases are a match to TRBD1. V shed 5 bases, J shed 7 bases, and the junction held 13 bases outside the gene matches. This CDR3 has 15 amino acids. Germline CDR1 is MNHEY and CDR2 is SMNVEV (reference sequence). The CDR3 nucleotides read TGTGCCAGCAGTGCACTACAGGGGCCGCCGGTTGGCTACACCTTC. As protein: CASSALQGPPVGYTF.

V gene TRBV7-9 combines with J gene TRBJ1-1; D not resolved. The germline gives CDR1 SEHNR, CDR2 FQNEAQ (reference sequence). The CDR3 is 13 residues long. Trimming stripped 5 bases from V and 6 bases from J, with 13 bases between. CDR3 coding DNA: TGTGCCAGCAGCCCCGGCCCGGGCGCTGAAGCTTTCTTT. Its translation: CASSPGPGAEAFF. The variable domain in full, with the rest retrieved from reference TRBV7-9 and TRBJ1-1, is DTGVSQNPRHKITKRGQNVTFRCDPISEHNRLYWYRQTLGQGPEFLTYFQNEAQLEKSRLLSDRFSAERPKGSFSTLEIQRTEQGDSAMYLCASSPGPGAEAFFGQGTRLTVV.

This chain uses TRBV12-3 or TRBV12-4 with TRBJ2-7; 9 bases line up with TRBD1. The CDR3 length is 14 residues. With V trimmed by 6 bases and J by 3 bases, 6 bases remained unmatched. The CDR3 bases are TGTGCCAGCAGGCCTACGACAGGGGGCTACGAGCAGTACTTC. Translation: CASRPTTGGYEQYF.

The chain employs TRBV13 and TRBJ1-1; tentatively, D is TRBD1 (6 bases). CDR3 length: 14 residues. Germline V gives CDR1 PRHDT, CDR2 FYEKMQ (reference sequence). V lost 1 base and J 6 bases, leaving 12 bases between the germline ends. The CDR3 protein is CASSLEQGGPEAFF. CDR3 sequence (DNA): TGTGCCAGCAGCTTAGAACAGGGTGGGCCTGAAGCTTTCTTT.

J is TRBJ2-5 and V is TRBV19; no firm D call. The CDR3 covers 15 residues. Trimming took 6 bases from V and 5 from J, leaving 19 bases between them. Looked up from germline, CDR1 is LNHDA and CDR2 is SQIVND (reference sequence). The CDR3 here is CASSMPGPRRETQYF. CDR3 DNA sequence: TGTGCCAGTAGCATGCCAGGACCGAGGCGGGAGACCCAGTACTTC.

The gene calls are TRBV7-9 and TRBJ1-1, with 10 nucleotides matching TRBD1. After removal of 5 bases from V and 1 base from J, the junction contained 1 base not matched to a gene. Germline lookup yields CDR1 SEHNR and CDR2 FQNEAQ (reference sequence). The CDR3 runs to 14 residues. The CDR3 region has the DNA TGTGCCAGCAGCCGACAGGGGGCGAACACTGAAGCTTTCTTT. As protein: CASSRQGANTEAFF.

The chain carries TRBV4-3 and TRBJ2-3, with 9 bases aligning to TRBD2. J gave up 4 bases and V 0 bases, and 8 bases lay outside the gene matches. Looked up from germline, CDR1 is LGHNA and CDR2 is YSLEER. The CDR3 consists of 17 residues. The CDR3 reads CASSQEGGGGAADTQYF. CDR3 DNA sequence: TGCGCCAGCAGCCAAGAAGGGGGCGGGGGGGCAGCAGATACGCAGTATTTT.

This clonotype was detected only a few times. This chain connects TRBV29-1 to TRBJ2-3; TRBD2 agrees at 9 bases. V shed 6 bases, J shed 1 base, and the junction held 8 bases outside the gene matches. CDR1 is SQVTM and CDR2 is ANQGSEA in the germline V gene. There are 15 residues in the CDR3. CDR3 DNA sequence: TGCAGCGTGGTTGATCCTAGCGGGGGCACAGATACGCAGTATTTT. Its protein is CSVVDPSGGTDTQYF.

The V call is TRBV5-1, the J call TRBJ2-3, with D possibly TRBD2 on 6 matching bases. V lost 0 bases to trimming and J lost 2 bases, with 13 bases between them. In germline, CDR1 is SGHRS, CDR2 YFSETQ. The CDR3 length is 16 residues. The CDR3 region has the DNA TGCGCCAGCAGCTTGGAGTATGGGGAGGCCACAGATACGCAGTATTTT. This sequence encodes CASSLEYGEATDTQYF.

The chain is built from TRBV5-1 and TRBJ2-7, with 10 bases that match TRBD1. Germline V gene lookup returns CDR1 SGHRS and CDR2 YFSETQ. CDR3 size: 16 residues. The V segment lost 0 bases and the J segment 1 base; nucleotides outside the gene matches: 4. The CDR3 DNA sequence: TGCGCCAGCAGCTTGGCTTGGACAGGGGGTTCCTACGAGCAGTACTTC. Protein sequence: CASSLAWTGGSYEQYF. The full variable domain, completed using reference TRBV5-1 and TRBJ2-7, is KAGVTQTPRYLIKTRGQQVTLSCSPISGHRSVSWYQQTPGQGLQFLFEYFSETQRNKGNFPGRFSGRQFSNSRSEMNVSTLELGDSALYLCASSLAWTGGSYEQYFGPGTRLTVT.

The chain combines TRBV5-1 with TRBJ2-3, with TRBD2 matching over 8 bases. Germline CDR1 is SGHRS and CDR2 is YFSETQ. The CDR3 is made up of 16 amino acids. V was pared by 3 bases and J by 2 bases, with 8 bases of the junction left unmatched. The CDR3 is CASSWTGSGTTDTQYF. The CDR3 bases are TGCGCCAGCAGCTGGACGGGTAGCGGGACCACAGATACGCAGTATTTT.

This clonotype was seen a handful of times. The chain joins TRBV12-3 or TRBV12-4 to TRBJ2-4, with 7 bases fitting TRBD1. V shed 5 bases and J 9 bases; nucleotides not matched to a gene: 7. This CDR3 has 13 amino acids. CDR3: CASSPTGVGIQYF. The CDR3, as DNA: TGTGCCAGCAGTCCTACAGGGGTAGGCATTCAGTACTTC.

The V call is TRBV3-1, the J call TRBJ2-2, with a tentative D call TRBD1 (6 bases). This CDR3 comprises 15 residues. Trimming took 5 bases from V and 3 from J, leaving 13 bases between them. Germline V lookup: CDR1 LGHDT, CDR2 YNNKEL (reference sequence). CDR3 DNA: TGTGCCAGCAGCAGGGATACAGGGTACACCGGGGAGCTGTTTTTT. Encoded protein: CASSRDTGYTGELFF.

The chain recombines TRBV9 with TRBJ2-5, with D perhaps matching TRBD1 (6 bases). The CDR3 is 14 residues long. The ends were cut back, 3 bases at V and 4 bases at J, with 13 bases in the middle. Germline values: CDR1 SGDLS, CDR2 YYNGEE. The CDR3 loop reads CASSAQGSGETQYF. The CDR3 DNA reads as TGTGCCAGCAGCGCACAGGGTTCGGGAGAGACCCAGTACTTC.

This clonotype was observed a single time. The chain has TRBV11-1 and TRBJ2-1, with 12 bases that match TRBD1. There are 17 residues in the CDR3. From germline, CDR1 is SGHAT and CDR2 FQDESV (reference sequence). V was pared by 5 bases and J by 4 bases, with 9 bases of the junction left unmatched. CDR3 sequence: CASSPGTGGAFYNEQFF. DNA for the CDR3: TGTGCCAGCAGCCCCGGGACAGGGGGCGCGTTTTACAATGAGCAGTTCTTC.

The chain uses TRBV5-1 and TRBJ1-2; D is possibly TRBD1 (6 bases). V lost 0 bases, J lost 8 bases, and 17 bases lay in between. Per the germline V gene, CDR1 is SGHRS and CDR2 is YFSETQ. CDR3 length: 15 residues. CDR3 DNA: TGCGCCAGCAGCTTGGCCACAGGGAAGACCATCGGCTACACCTTC. It yields the protein CASSLATGKTIGYTF.

This clonotype was seen once. One end of the junction fails to match germline, which may point to a read error. The J gene is TRBJ1-6, the V gene TRBV11-2, with TRBD1 identical over 7 bases. Germline values: CDR1 SGHAT, CDR2 FQNNGV. The CDR3 spans 15 residues. In DNA form, the CDR3 reads TGTGCCAGCAGCTTAACAGGGGACCCAAGTTCACCCCCCCACTTT. Residues: CASSLTGDPSSPPHF.

This clonotype was counted only a few times. The chain uses TRBV20-1 and TRBJ2-1, with D perhaps given as TRBD1 or TRBD2 (5 bases each). From germline, CDR1 is DFQATT and CDR2 SNEGSKA (reference sequence). Trimming took 4 bases from V and 0 from J, leaving 7 bases between them. This CDR3 contains 13 residues. CDR3 sequence reads: CSANGASYNEQFF. DNA for the CDR3: TGCAGTGCTAACGGGGCCTCCTACAATGAGCAGTTCTTC.